These T cell receptor beta chains were read from a single sample in a study of shared clonotypes between healthy human individuals. This table comes from immunoSEQ multiplex PCR, and its TCRdb copy is limited to in-frame clones, with some not included. The sample includes some 630,000 clones, approximately 96% seen only once; the top ten take approximately 0.1%. The specimen sequenced was naive CD8+ T cells sorted from blood. These TCRs come from a woman in her twenties or thirties in good health. Each CDR3 is given with its conserved first and last residue. A D gene is named only where the DNA matches it firmly. Rows give clone size only sometimes, using once, few, many, or a class for an expanded clone.

J gene,clone size,D gene,V gene,CDR3 DNA,CDR3 protein
TRBJ1-1,NA,NA,TRBV5-1,TGCGCCAGCAGCTTAGGGACCAACACTGAAGCTTTCTTT,CASSLGTNTEAFF
TRBJ2-7,NA,NA,TRBV9,TGTGCCAGCAGCGTAGGGGACACCTACGAGCAGTACTTC,CASSVGDTYEQYF
TRBJ2-5,NA,NA,TRBV6-5,TGTGCCAGCCGGGGCTCTGGGGGGAAAGAGACCCAGTACTTC,CASRGSGGKETQYF
TRBJ2-7,NA,NA,TRBV13,TGTGCCAGCAGCCCCCTTGGGGATTCCTCCTACGAGCAGTACTTC,CASSPLGDSSYEQYF
TRBJ2-5,NA,TRBD2,TRBV29-1,TGCAGCGTACGACTAGCGGGAGCTCTGAAGACCCAGTACTTC,CSVRLAGALKTQYF
TRBJ2-1,NA,NA,TRBV27,TGTGCCAGCAGTTTATCCTTAGGGAGCTCCTACAATGAGCAGTTCTTC,CASSLSLGSSYNEQFF
TRBJ2-2,NA,TRBD2,TRBV7-8,TGTGCCAGCAGCTTCCTAGCGGGGAACACCGGGGAGCTGTTTTTT,CASSFLAGNTGELFF
TRBJ1-1,NA,NA,TRBV30,TGTGCCTGGGGGTTCATGAACACTGAAGCTTTCTTT,CAWGFMNTEAFF
TRBJ2-1,NA,NA,TRBV7-9,TGTGCCAGCAGCTTAACGAACGCTAACAATGAGCAGTTCTTC,CASSLTNANNEQFF
TRBJ1-3,NA,TRBD1,TRBV29-1,TGCAGCGCCGCGGACAGGGGCTCTGGAAACACCATATATTTT,CSAADRGSGNTIYF
TRBJ2-7,NA,NA,TRBV4-1,TGCGCCAGCAGCCAAACACCCAAGTACGAGCAGTACTTC,CASSQTPKYEQYF
TRBJ2-1,NA,NA,TRBV9,TGTGCCAGCAGCGTAGACGGGGGCAATGAGCAGTTCTTC,CASSVDGGNEQFF
TRBJ1-1,once,TRBD1,TRBV7-8,TGTGCCAGCGCGAATACAGGGGGTCCCACTGAAGCTTTCTTT,CASANTGGPTEAFF
TRBJ2-7,NA,TRBD1,TRBV19,TGTGCCAGTAGTCCGGACAGGCCCCTTCCTGACGAGCAGTACTTC,CASSPDRPLPDEQYF
TRBJ2-3,NA,NA,TRBV27,TGTGCCAGCAGTTTATTACCCGGCAGAGTTGAGGCGGATACGCAGTATTTT,CASSLLPGRVEADTQYF
TRBJ2-7,NA,TRBD2,TRBV11-2,TGTGCCAGCAGCTTAGATCGGGGACTAGGCTACGAGCAGTACTTC,CASSLDRGLGYEQYF
TRBJ2-7,NA,NA,TRBV4-2,TGTGCCAGCAGCCAAGATCAGCGGGCGACGTACTACGAGCAGTACTTC,CASSQDQRATYYEQYF
TRBJ2-7,once,NA,TRBV2,TGTGCCAGCAGTGACCCGGACGGTACCTCCTACGAGCAGTACTTC,CASSDPDGTSYEQYF
TRBJ1-1,NA,NA,TRBV6-6,TGTGCCAGCAGTTACTCGACGACAGGTGAAGCTTTCTTT,CASSYSTTGEAFF
TRBJ2-2,NA,NA,TRBV4-1,TGCGCCAGCCGGATGGATCGGGAGCTGTTTTTT,CASRMDRELFF
TRBJ1-1,NA,TRBD1,TRBV28,TGTGCCAGCACCTTAGGACCTTTTTACAGGGGCCTGAACACTGAAGCTTTCTTT,CASTLGPFYRGLNTEAFF
TRBJ2-7,NA,NA,TRBV2,TGTGCCAGCAGTGTTCTTAGTTTCCGCTACGAGCAGTACTTC,CASSVLSFRYEQYF
TRBJ2-5,NA,NA,TRBV5-4,TGTGCCAGCAGCTTGGAGGTCCTAGAGACCCAGTACTTC,CASSLEVLETQYF
TRBJ2-1,NA,NA,TRBV4-2,TGTGCCAGCAGCCAAGAAGGGAATGAGCAGTTCTTC,CASSQEGNEQFF
TRBJ2-7,NA,NA,TRBV27,TGTGCCAGCAGTTTCGGACCGTTCTACGAGCAGTACTTC,CASSFGPFYEQYF
TRBJ2-1,NA,TRBD2,TRBV5-1,TGCGCCAGCGCTAGCGGCTCCTACAATGAGCAGTTCTTC,CASASGSYNEQFF
TRBJ2-1,NA,TRBD2,TRBV27,TGTGCCAGCAGTTTGAAGCAAATAGCGGGAGAATCTGCAAATGAGCAGTTCTTC,CASSLKQIAGESANEQFF
TRBJ2-7,NA,NA,TRBV11-2,TGTGCCAGCAGCATCGCTGGCGGAACGGTCACCTACGAGCAGTACTTC,CASSIAGGTVTYEQYF
TRBJ2-3,once,NA,TRBV27,TGTGCCAGCAGTACCCGACCCAACACAGATACGCAGTATTTT,CASSTRPNTDTQYF
TRBJ1-1,once,NA,TRBV12-5,TGTGCTAGTGGTTTTGGGGAGACTGAAGCTTTCTTT,CASGFGETEAFF
TRBJ2-2,NA,NA,TRBV13,TGTGCCAGCAGCTTGATCCCCGGGGAGCTGTTTTTT,CASSLIPGELFF
TRBJ1-3,NA,NA,TRBV5-6,TGTGCCAGCAGCGCTGACGGACAGTATAATCGGGACACCATATATTTT,CASSADGQYNRDTIYF
TRBJ1-4,NA,NA,TRBV5-8,TGTGCCAGCAGCTTGTCCGACCGCCCGATAAAACTGTTTTTT,CASSLSDRPIKLFF
TRBJ2-7,NA,NA,TRBV5-4,TGTGCCAGCAGGGTTAGCGGAGACGGCTACGAGCAGTACTTC,CASRVSGDGYEQYF
TRBJ2-7,NA,NA,TRBV27,TGTGCCAGCTCGAGGGGGGGCTACCGTGACTACGAGCAGTACTTC,CASSRGGYRDYEQYF